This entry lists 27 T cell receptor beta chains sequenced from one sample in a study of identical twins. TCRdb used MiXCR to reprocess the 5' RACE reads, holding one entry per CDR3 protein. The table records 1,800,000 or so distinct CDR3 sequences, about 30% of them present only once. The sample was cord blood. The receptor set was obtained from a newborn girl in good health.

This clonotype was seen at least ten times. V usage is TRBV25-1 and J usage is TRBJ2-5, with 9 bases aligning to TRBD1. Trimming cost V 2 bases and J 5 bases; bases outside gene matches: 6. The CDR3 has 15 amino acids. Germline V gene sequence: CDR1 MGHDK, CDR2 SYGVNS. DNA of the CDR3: TGTGCCAGCAGTGAAATGGGACAGGGATGGGAGACCCAGTACTTC. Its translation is CASSEMGQGWETQYF. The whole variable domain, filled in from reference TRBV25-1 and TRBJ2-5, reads EADIYQTPRYLVIGTGKKITLECSQTMGHDKMYWYQQDPGMELHLIHYSYGVNSTEKGDLSSESTVSRIRTEHFPLTLESARPSHTSQYLCASSEMGQGWETQYFGPGTRLLVL.

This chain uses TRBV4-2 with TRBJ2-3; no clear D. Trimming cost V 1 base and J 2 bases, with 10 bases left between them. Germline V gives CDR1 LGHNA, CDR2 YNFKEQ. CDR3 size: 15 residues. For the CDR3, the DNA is TGTGCCAGCAGCCAAGGGGTTTTTCCCACAGATACGCAGTATTTT. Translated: CASSQGVFPTDTQYF.

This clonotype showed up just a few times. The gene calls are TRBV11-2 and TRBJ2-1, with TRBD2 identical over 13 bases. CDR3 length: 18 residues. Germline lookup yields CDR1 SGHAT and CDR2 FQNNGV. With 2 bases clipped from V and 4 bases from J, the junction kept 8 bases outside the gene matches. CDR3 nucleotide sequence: TGTGCCAGCAGCTTATCGTCCCCGGGACTAGCGGGATACAATGAGCAGTTCTTC. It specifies CASSLSSPGLAGYNEQFF.

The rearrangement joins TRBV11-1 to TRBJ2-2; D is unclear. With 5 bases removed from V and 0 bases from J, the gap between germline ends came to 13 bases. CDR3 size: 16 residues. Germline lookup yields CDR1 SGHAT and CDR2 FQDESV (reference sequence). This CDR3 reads CASSPPGHANTGELFF. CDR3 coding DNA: TGTGCCAGCAGCCCTCCGGGTCACGCGAACACCGGGGAGCTGTTTTTT.

This chain's CDR3 is CASSKVRRGQGATDMQYF. In DNA form, the CDR3 reads TGTGCCAGCAGCAAAGTACGACGGGGGCAGGGGGCAACAGATATGCAGTATTTT. The chain carries TRBV21-1 and TRBJ2-3; TRBD1, the table's D call, lacks a check against the DNA. TRBV21-1 is a pseudogene segment. This CDR3 spans 18 amino acids.

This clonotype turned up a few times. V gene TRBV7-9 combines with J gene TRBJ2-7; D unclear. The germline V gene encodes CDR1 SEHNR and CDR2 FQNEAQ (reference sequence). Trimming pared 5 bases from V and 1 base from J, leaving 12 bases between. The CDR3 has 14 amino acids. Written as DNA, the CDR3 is TGTGCCAGCAGCCCCATTCCCGTTTCCTACGAGCAGTACTTC. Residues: CASSPIPVSYEQYF.

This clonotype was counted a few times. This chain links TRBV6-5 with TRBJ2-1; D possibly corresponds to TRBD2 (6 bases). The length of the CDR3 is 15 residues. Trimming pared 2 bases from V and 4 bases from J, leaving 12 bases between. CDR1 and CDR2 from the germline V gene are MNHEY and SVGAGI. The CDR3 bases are TGTGCCAGCAGTTACGGGAGCGGGTCATACAATGAGCAGTTCTTC. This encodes CASSYGSGSYNEQFF.

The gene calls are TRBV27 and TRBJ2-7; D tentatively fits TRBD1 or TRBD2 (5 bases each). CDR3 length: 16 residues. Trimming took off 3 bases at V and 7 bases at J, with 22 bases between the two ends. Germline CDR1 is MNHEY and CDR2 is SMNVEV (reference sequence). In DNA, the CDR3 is TGTGCCAGCAGTTTTTTACGGTGGGACGCCCTAGAGGAGCAGTACTTC. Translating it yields CASSFLRWDALEEQYF.

CDR3 sequence: CSVRLEGQTSKQYF. The CDR3 bases are TGCAGCGTCCGACTTGAGGGACAGACCTCTAAGCAGTACTTC. The chain joins TRBV29-1 to TRBJ2-7; TRBD1 matches 7 bases. The CDR3 is 14 amino acids. With V trimmed by 6 bases and J by 8 bases, 16 bases remained unmatched. Germline V CDR1 and CDR2: SQVTM, ANQGSEA.

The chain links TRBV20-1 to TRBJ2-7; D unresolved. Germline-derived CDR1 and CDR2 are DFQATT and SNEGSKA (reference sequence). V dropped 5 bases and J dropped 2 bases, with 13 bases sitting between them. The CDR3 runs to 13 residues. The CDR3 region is CSAQVIATYEQYF. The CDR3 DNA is TGCAGTGCTCAGGTAATAGCTACCTACGAGCAGTACTTC.

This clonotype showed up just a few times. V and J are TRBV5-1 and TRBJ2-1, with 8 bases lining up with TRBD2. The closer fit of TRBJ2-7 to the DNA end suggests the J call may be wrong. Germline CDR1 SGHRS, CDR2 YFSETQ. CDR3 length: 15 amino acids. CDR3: CASSLIAGPYNEQYF. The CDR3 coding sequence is TGCGCCAGCAGCCTAATAGCGGGACCTTACAATGAGCAGTACTTC.

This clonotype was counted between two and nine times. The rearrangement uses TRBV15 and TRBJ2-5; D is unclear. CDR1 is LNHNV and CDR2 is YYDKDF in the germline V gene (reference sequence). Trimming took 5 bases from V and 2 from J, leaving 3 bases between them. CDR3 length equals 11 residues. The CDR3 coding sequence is TGTGCCACCAGCGCGCAAGAGACCCAGTACTTC. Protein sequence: CATSAQETQYF.

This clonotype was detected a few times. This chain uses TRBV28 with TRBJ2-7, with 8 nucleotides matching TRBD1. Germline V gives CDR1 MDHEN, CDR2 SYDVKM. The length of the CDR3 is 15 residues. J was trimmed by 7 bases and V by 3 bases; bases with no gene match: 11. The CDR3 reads CASSLDRVAYNEQYF. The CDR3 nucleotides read TGTGCCAGCAGTTTGGACAGGGTCGCCTACAATGAGCAGTACTTC.

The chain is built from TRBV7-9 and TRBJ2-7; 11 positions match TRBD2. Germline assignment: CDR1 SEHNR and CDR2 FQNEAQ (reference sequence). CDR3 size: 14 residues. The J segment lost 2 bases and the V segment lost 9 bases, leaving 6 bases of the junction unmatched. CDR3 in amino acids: CASPGLADPYEQYF. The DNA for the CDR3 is TGTGCCAGTCCGGGACTAGCGGATCCCTACGAGCAGTACTTC. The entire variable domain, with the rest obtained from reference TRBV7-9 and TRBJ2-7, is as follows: DTGVSQNPRHKITKRGQNVTFRCDPISEHNRLYWYRQTLGQGPEFLTYFQNEAQLEKSRLLSDRFSAERPKGSFSTLEIQRTEQGDSAMYLCASPGLADPYEQYFGPGTRLTVT.

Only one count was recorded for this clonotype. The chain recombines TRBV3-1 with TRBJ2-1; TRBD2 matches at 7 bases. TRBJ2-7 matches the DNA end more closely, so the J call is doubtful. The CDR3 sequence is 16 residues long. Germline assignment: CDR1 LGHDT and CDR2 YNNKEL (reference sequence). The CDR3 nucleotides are TGTGCCAGCAGCCCCAGGGACTGGCGGGGGTACAATGAGCAGTACTTC. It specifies CASSPRDWRGYNEQYF.

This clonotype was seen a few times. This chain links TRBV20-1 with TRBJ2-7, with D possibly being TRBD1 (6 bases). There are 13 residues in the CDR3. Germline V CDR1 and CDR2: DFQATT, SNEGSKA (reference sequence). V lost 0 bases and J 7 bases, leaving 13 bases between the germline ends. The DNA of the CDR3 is TGCAGTGCTAGAGATCTGAGGCAGGGGGAGCAGTACTTC. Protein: CSARDLRQGEQYF.

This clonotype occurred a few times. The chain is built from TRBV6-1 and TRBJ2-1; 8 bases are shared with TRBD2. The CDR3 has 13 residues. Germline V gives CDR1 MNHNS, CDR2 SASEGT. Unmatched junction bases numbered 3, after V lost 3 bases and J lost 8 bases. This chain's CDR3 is CASSEGTRYEQFF. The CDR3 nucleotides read TGTGCCAGCAGTGAGGGGACTAGGTATGAGCAGTTCTTC.

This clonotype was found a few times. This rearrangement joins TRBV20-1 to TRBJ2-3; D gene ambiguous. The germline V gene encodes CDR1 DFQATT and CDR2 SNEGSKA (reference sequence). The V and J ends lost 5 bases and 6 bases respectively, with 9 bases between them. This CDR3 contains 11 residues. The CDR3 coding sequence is TGCAGTGCTTTCGCCACGGATACGCAGTATTTT. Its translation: CSAFATDTQYF.

The CDR3 coding sequence is TGTGCCAGCGCCGGTGGAGGCAGCACCTACAATGAGCAGTTCTTC. Encoded protein: CASAGGGSTYNEQFF. The gene calls are TRBV7-8 and TRBJ2-1; perhaps TRBD2 as D (5 bases). Trimming left V 8 bases short and J 2 bases short, with 16 bases between. The germline V gene has CDR1 SGHVS and CDR2 FQNEAQ. There are 15 residues in the CDR3.

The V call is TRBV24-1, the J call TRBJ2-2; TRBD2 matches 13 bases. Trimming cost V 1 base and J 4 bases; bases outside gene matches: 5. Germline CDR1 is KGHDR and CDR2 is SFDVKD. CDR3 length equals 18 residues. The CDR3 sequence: CATSDFQLAGGGTGELFF. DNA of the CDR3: TGTGCCACCAGTGATTTCCAACTAGCGGGAGGGGGCACCGGGGAGCTGTTTTTT.

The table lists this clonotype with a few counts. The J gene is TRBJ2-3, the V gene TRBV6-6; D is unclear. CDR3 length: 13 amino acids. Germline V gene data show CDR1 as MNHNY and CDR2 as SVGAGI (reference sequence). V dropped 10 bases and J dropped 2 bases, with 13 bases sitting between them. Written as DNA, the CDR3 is TGTGCCACCAAGGCCCTAGTCACAGATACGCAGTATTTT. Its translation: CATKALVTDTQYF.

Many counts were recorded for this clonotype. The CDR3 reads CSARDRLAGTYEQYF. The CDR3 coding sequence is TGCAGTGCTAGAGATCGTCTAGCGGGGACCTACGAGCAGTACTTC. The gene calls are TRBV20-1 and TRBJ2-7; 9 positions agree with TRBD2. Germline trimming cut 0 bases from V and 2 bases from J; bases unmatched to any gene: 5. Germline V gene data show CDR1 as DFQATT and CDR2 as SNEGSKA (reference sequence). The CDR3 consists of 15 residues.

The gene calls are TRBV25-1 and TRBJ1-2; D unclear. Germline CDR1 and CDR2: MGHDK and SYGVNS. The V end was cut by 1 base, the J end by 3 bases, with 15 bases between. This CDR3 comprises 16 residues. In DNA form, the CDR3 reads TGTGCCAGCAGTGAATCATTTCAGGAGGGCGACTATGGCTACACCTTC. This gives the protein CASSESFQEGDYGYTF.

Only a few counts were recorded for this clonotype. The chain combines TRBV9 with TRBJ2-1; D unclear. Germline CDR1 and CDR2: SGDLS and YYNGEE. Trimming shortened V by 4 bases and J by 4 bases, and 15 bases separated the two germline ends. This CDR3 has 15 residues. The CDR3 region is CASSPRSIRYNEQFF. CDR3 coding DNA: TGTGCCAGCAGCCCACGGTCCATTAGGTACAATGAGCAGTTCTTC.

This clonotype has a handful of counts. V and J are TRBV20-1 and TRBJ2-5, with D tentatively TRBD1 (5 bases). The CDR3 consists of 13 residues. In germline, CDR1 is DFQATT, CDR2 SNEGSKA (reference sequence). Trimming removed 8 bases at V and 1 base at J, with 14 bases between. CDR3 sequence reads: CSRGRGIQETQYF. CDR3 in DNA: TGCAGTAGGGGAAGGGGTATCCAAGAGACCCAGTACTTC.

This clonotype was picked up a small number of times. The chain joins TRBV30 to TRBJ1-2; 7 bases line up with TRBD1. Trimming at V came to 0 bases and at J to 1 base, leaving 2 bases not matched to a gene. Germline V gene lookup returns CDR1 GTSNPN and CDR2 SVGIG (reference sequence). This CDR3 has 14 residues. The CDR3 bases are TGTGCCTGGAGTGTTCAGGGGGTTAACTATGGCTACACCTTC. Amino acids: CAWSVQGVNYGYTF.

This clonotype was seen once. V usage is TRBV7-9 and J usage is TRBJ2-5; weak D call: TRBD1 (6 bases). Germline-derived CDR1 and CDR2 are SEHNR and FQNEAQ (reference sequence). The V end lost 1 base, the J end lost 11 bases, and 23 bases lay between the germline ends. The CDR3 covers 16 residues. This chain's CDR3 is CASSLVVGARNNEQYF. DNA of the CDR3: TGTGCCAGCAGCTTAGTGGTGGGGGCGCGAAACAATGAGCAGTACTTC.